This TCR beta chain was observed in a study of T cell clonotyping in hematopoietic cell transplantation. Broader study findings: Recipient TCR diversity dropped after transplant; expanded clonotypes rose from day 30 to 180. Cells were unsorted, so CD4 and CD8 contributions were not separated.

Generated by immunoSEQ multiplex PCR, the TCRdb table keeps only in-frame clones and is missing some. The sample lists approximately 44,000 clones, about 95% occurring once. Per germline, CDR1 MDHEN and CDR2 SYDVKM. The CDR3 loop spans 15 amino acids. V lost 7 bases, J lost 1 base, and 17 bases lay in between. To note about this clone: The antigen is not known.

The sequencing input was peripheral blood mononuclear cells. The receptor was derived from a young man in good health. Some clones in this sample may be carry-over from other donors' samples. The chain employs TRBV28 and TRBJ2-7; possibly TRBD1 or TRBD2 for D (5 bases each). The CDR3 region has the DNA TGTGCCAGCAAGGTTGAGGGGAAAGGTTCCTACGAGCAGTACTTC. Protein sequence: CASKVEGKGSYEQYF.